Each of the 7 T cell receptor beta chains below was sequenced from the same sample in a study of shared clonotypes between healthy human individuals. This table comes from immunoSEQ multiplex PCR, and its TCRdb copy is limited to in-frame clones, with some not included. The data hold about 550,000 clones, with roughly 95% observed a single time. CD45RO-negative cells were positively selected for CCR7, leaving out terminally differentiated effector memory CD45RA+ cells. Sequencing was done on a sample of naive CD8+ T cells sorted from blood. All receptors come from a woman aged 25 to 45 in good health.

The V and J genes are TRBV6-1 and TRBJ1-4, with a possible D match to TRBD1 (6 bases). Germline V gene data show CDR1 as MNHNS and CDR2 as SASEGT. Between the trimmed V and J ends, which lost 11 bases and 1 base, there was a span of 17 bases. CDR3 length equals 15 residues. Here the CDR3 DNA reads TGTGCCTCTTATGGGGGCCTTCTAACTAATGAAAAACTGTTTTTT. It specifies CASYGGLLTNEKLFF.

V and J are TRBV27 and TRBJ2-1, with D uncertain. From germline, CDR1 is MNHEY and CDR2 SMNVEV (reference sequence). V gave up 0 bases and J gave up 0 bases, with 9 bases separating them. This CDR3 is built from 16 residues. For the CDR3, the DNA is TGTGCCAGCAGTTTATCGGGTTCGAGCTCCTACAATGAGCAGTTCTTC. Amino acid sequence: CASSLSGSSSYNEQFF.

V usage is TRBV19 and J usage is TRBJ1-3; no clear D. Germline CDR1 is LNHDA and CDR2 is SQIVND (reference sequence). This CDR3 has 14 residues. V lost 5 bases and J 0 bases, leaving 8 bases between the germline ends. The chain's CDR3 is CASSLRPSGNTIYF. The CDR3 DNA reads TGTGCCAGTAGTCTCCGACCCTCTGGAAACACCATATATTTT.

This rearrangement joins TRBV2 to TRBJ2-5; tentative D call: TRBD1 (6 bases). Germline values: CDR1 SNHLY, CDR2 FYNNEI. The length of the CDR3 is 14 residues. Trimming took off 4 bases at V and 5 bases at J, with 14 bases between the two ends. This CDR3 is CASSAQQGSETQYF. For the CDR3, the DNA is TGTGCCAGCAGTGCTCAACAGGGTTCGGAGACCCAGTACTTC.

This clone appeared a single time. At one of its ends the junction is not consistent with the germline gene, which may arise from a read error. The rearrangement uses TRBV11-2 and TRBJ2-7, with 7 bases identical to TRBD1. The germline V gene encodes CDR1 SGHAT and CDR2 FQNNGV. The CDR3 is made up of 14 amino acids. The DNA for the CDR3 is TGTGCCAGCAGCTTCGGGACAGCGACCTACGAGCAGTGCTTC. As protein: CASSFGTATYEQCF.

The chain combines TRBV20-1 with TRBJ2-5; D is perhaps TRBD2 (6 bases). Trimming took off 0 bases at V and 11 bases at J, with 10 bases between the two ends. The CDR3 length is 11 residues. The germline V gene encodes CDR1 DFQATT and CDR2 SNEGSKA (reference sequence). The CDR3, as DNA: TGCAGTGCTAGAGAGATACGGGAGCAGTACTTC. Amino acids: CSAREIREQYF.

In the case of this clone: Within the sample, other DNA sequences also encode this same CDR3. The chain joins TRBV27 to TRBJ2-7; no definite D call. The CDR3 totals 13 residues. V was shortened by 3 bases and J by 1 base, with 7 bases between the two germline ends. Germline V CDR1 and CDR2: MNHEY, SMNVEV (reference sequence). CDR3 amino acids: CASSLGISYEQYF. Here the CDR3 DNA reads TGTGCCAGCAGTTTGGGAATATCCTACGAGCAGTACTTC.